A selection of T cell receptor beta chains follows, all from one sample in a study of blood T cell repertoires in COVID-19. TCRdb's copy holds only in-frame clones and misses some; the assay was immunoSEQ multiplex PCR. The table lists roughly 250,000 clones, approximately 92% of them singletons, with 2% to 3% in the top ten. The specimen sequenced was PBMCs or T cells enriched from blood (not recorded which). These receptor sequences come from a woman between 18 and 30 years old who had recovered from COVID-19. Each CDR3 is given with its conserved first and last residue. The D gene is left open where the match is weak. Rows may omit the clone size; those that give it use once, few, many or a size class.

NA,NA,TRBJ2-7,TRBV12-3/TRBV12-4,TGTGCCAGCACCGGGGGTTCCTACGAGCAGTACTTC,CASTGGSYEQYF
NA,TRBD2,TRBJ2-2,TRBV10-3,TGTGCCGTTCACGGGGGGGCGGACACCGGGGAGCTGTTTTTT,CAVHGGADTGELFF
once,TRBD2,TRBJ2-3,TRBV20-1,TGCAGTGCTAGTGGAGGGACTAGCGGTCGCACAGATACGCAGTATTTT,CSASGGTSGRTDTQYF
NA,NA,TRBJ2-6,TRBV7-2,TGTGCCAGCAGCAGAGGACTGCTTCTCTCTGGGGCCAACGTCCTGACTTTC,CASSRGLLLSGANVLTF
NA,TRBD1,TRBJ2-1,TRBV9,TGTGCCAGCAGCGTAGAGAGAGGAGATGGGGGACAGGGTTCCTACAATGAGCAGTTCTTC,CASSVERGDGGQGSYNEQFF
NA,TRBD1,TRBJ2-7,TRBV9,TGTGCCAGCAGCGCCACCGGGACAGCCTCCTACGAGCAGTACTTC,CASSATGTASYEQYF
NA,TRBD2,TRBJ2-2,TRBV20-1,TGCAGTGCTAGTCCTGGACTAGCGGGGGGACCCGGGGAGCTGTTTTTT,CSASPGLAGGPGELFF
NA,TRBD2,TRBJ2-3,TRBV18,TGTGCCAGCTCGCCAGGACTAGCGGGGGGTCCTCTACGGGATACGCAGTATTTT,CASSPGLAGGPLRDTQYF
NA,TRBD1,TRBJ1-1,TRBV6-5,TGTGCCAGCAGTCCCCTGGACAGGGGACCTGTAGCTTTCTTT,CASSPLDRGPVAFF
few,TRBD1,TRBJ1-2,TRBV27,TGTGCCAGCAGTGGGGCGGCCGGGACAGGGTACTATGGCTACACCTTC,CASSGAAGTGYYGYTF
NA,TRBD1,TRBJ1-5,TRBV4-2,TGTGCCAGCAGCCGGATTCCGGGACAGGGAGGCCAGCCCCAGCATTTT,CASSRIPGQGGQPQHF
NA,NA,TRBJ1-5,TRBV2,TGTGCCAGCAGTTGGACTGAGAATCAGCCCCAGCATTTT,CASSWTENQPQHF
NA,NA,TRBJ1-6,TRBV5-1,TGCGCCAGCAGCTTGACTTCCGGACATAGGTATTCACCCCTCCACTTT,CASSLTSGHRYSPLHF
once,NA,TRBJ1-3,TRBV2,TGTGCCAGCAGTGCGGACATCTTAATTGGAAACACCATATATTTT,CASSADILIGNTIYF
once,TRBD1,TRBJ1-5,TRBV10-2,TGCGCCAGCAGCTGGGACAGGGCCGATCAGCCCCAGCATTTT,CASSWDRADQPQHF
NA,NA,TRBJ2-5,TRBV18,TGTGCCAGCTCACCACTTGACAGGAGGATCCAAGAGACCCAGTACTTC,CASSPLDRRIQETQYF
NA,NA,TRBJ2-7,TRBV6-5,TGTGCCAGCAGCCTCGTGGGGGACACCTACGAGCAGTACTTC,CASSLVGDTYEQYF
NA,NA,TRBJ1-2,TRBV29-1,TGCAGCGTTCAGGGCAGGAGCTATGGCTACACCTTC,CSVQGRSYGYTF
NA,NA,TRBJ2-3,TRBV5-6,TGTGCCAGCAGCTTGGTTAACACGCGCACAGATACGCAGTATTTT,CASSLVNTRTDTQYF
once,TRBD1,TRBJ1-6,TRBV3-1/TRBV3-2,TGTGCCAGCAGCCAAGCGACAGGGCGGACACCCCTCCACTTT,CASSQATGRTPLHF
NA,NA,TRBJ1-2,TRBV27,TGTGCCAGCAGTTTGAAAGGAGGCTATGGCTACACCTTC,CASSLKGGYGYTF
once,NA,TRBJ1-6,TRBV10-3,TGTGCCATCAGTGGACTGACCTATAATTCACCCCTCCACTTT,CAISGLTYNSPLHF